Shown below are 25 T cell receptor beta chains from a single sample sequenced in a study of T cells in Graves' hyperthyroidism and ophthalmopathy. RNA transcripts were the template for amplifying TCR beta CDR3 regions. Researchers ran a first-round RT-PCR on the TCR CDR3 using the HTBI primer set. Each CDR3 protein is one row after TCRdb ran MiXCR on the multiplex PCR reads. The table has 350,000 to 400,000 distinct CDR3 sequences, 19% seen once. Sequenced: blood. These receptors were taken from a woman aged 18-29 years with Graves' hyperthyroidism.

This clonotype occurred many times. This rearrangement joins TRBV7-8 to TRBJ2-5, with D uncertain. V lost 6 bases and J 7 bases, leaving 12 bases between the germline ends. This CDR3 is 12 amino acids long. Germline loops: CDR1 SGHVS, CDR2 FQNEAQ. The CDR3: CASRTGSGTQYF. Written as DNA, the CDR3 is TGTGCCAGCAGGACGGGTTCGGGGACCCAGTACTTC.

The chain uses TRBV20-1 and TRBJ1-2, with D perhaps TRBD1 (5 bases). The V end was cut by 1 base, the J end by 7 bases, with 13 bases between. Germline V gene sequence: CDR1 DFQATT, CDR2 SNEGSKA (reference sequence). This CDR3 is 13 amino acids long. CDR3 protein: CSARAGSPPGYTF. Written as DNA, the CDR3 is TGCAGTGCTAGAGCAGGGAGTCCACCTGGCTACACCTTC.

Many counts were recorded for this clonotype. The chain carries TRBV2 and TRBJ2-2; D might be TRBD1 (6 bases). Trimming stripped 6 bases from V and 3 bases from J, with 14 bases between. The CDR3 consists of 15 residues. Germline values: CDR1 SNHLY, CDR2 FYNNEI. This chain's CDR3 is CASSLDRIYTGELFF. Here the CDR3 DNA reads TGTGCCAGCAGCCTAGACAGGATCTACACCGGGGAGCTGTTTTTT.

This clonotype was counted many times. The genes are TRBV9 and TRBJ2-5; D is ambiguous. V was trimmed by 0 bases and J by 2 bases, leaving 5 bases between them. The CDR3 totals 13 residues. Germline CDR1 and CDR2: SGDLS and YYNGEE. DNA for the CDR3: TGTGCCAGCAGCGTAGAAGGTCAAGAGACCCAGTACTTC. Translating gives CASSVEGQETQYF. The complete variable domain, with remaining parts taken from reference TRBV9 and TRBJ2-5, reads DSGVTQTPKHLITATGQRVTLRCSPRSGDLSVYWYQQSLDQGLQFLIQYYNGEERAKGNILERFSAQQFPDLHSELNLSSLELGDSALYFCASSVEGQETQYFGPGTRLLVL.

Ten or more counts support this clonotype. This sequence joins TRBV20-1 and TRBJ2-5, with 7 bases that match TRBD2. CDR3 length equals 11 residues. The germline V gene encodes CDR1 DFQATT and CDR2 SNEGSKA (reference sequence). The CDR3 reads CCSGTQETQYF. CDR3 DNA sequence: TGCTGCAGCGGGACCCAAGAGACCCAGTACTTC.

This clonotype was observed many times. This chain joins TRBV2 and TRBJ1-1; 7 bases align to TRBD1. The germline gives CDR1 SNHLY, CDR2 FYNNEI. The CDR3 is 13 amino acids. V trimming: 5 bases; J trimming: 10 bases; junction bases outside the gene matches: 10. The CDR3 DNA is TGTGCCAGCAGTAGGGGCAGGGGGTTTGGAGCTTTCTTT. This sequence encodes CASSRGRGFGAFF.

This clonotype has at least ten counts. The genes are TRBV12-3 or TRBV12-4 and TRBJ1-2, with TRBD1 as a possible D gene (6 bases). V lost 6 bases, J lost 4 bases, and 12 bases lay in between. The CDR3 length is 13 residues. The CDR3 loop reads CASSLRDTYGYTF. CDR3 bases: TGTGCCAGCAGCTTGCGGGACACCTATGGCTACACCTTC.

A remark on this clonotype: The junction departs from germline at one end; a sequencing error may be responsible. V is TRBV20-1 and J is TRBJ2-7, with D possibly TRBD1 on 6 matching bases. Germline values: CDR1 DFQATT, CDR2 SNEGSKA (reference sequence). The CDR3 is 12 residues long. In DNA, the CDR3 is TGCAGTGCGACGACAGGTTCCTACGAGCAGGACTTC. It translates to CSATTGSYEQDF.

There are a few counts of this clonotype. A much larger clone lies a single base off, so this may be a read error. This chain connects TRBV30 to TRBJ2-7; D unresolved. The CDR3 spans 11 residues. Germline V gene lookup returns CDR1 GTSNPN and CDR2 SVGIG (reference sequence). The CDR3 nucleotides are TGTGCCTGGACGCAGACCTACGAGCATTACTTC. Protein sequence: CAWTQTYEHYF.

This clonotype was recorded at least ten times. V is TRBV2 and J is TRBJ1-2; a weak D match, TRBD1 (5 bases). The germline gives CDR1 SNHLY, CDR2 FYNNEI. Trimming pared 8 bases from V and 6 bases from J, leaving 19 bases between. The CDR3 extends over 14 amino acids. CDR3 in amino acids: CASSVDGGWNGYTF. CDR3 bases: TGTGCCAGCTCCGTTGATGGGGGGTGGAATGGCTACACCTTC.

This clonotype was picked up many times. This sequence joins TRBV12-3 or TRBV12-4 and TRBJ1-5, with D perhaps TRBD1 (5 bases). Trimming removed 6 bases from V and 0 bases from J, with 15 bases in between. The CDR3 is 16 amino acids. As DNA, the CDR3 is TGTGCCAGCAGCCTGAGACCCGGACATAGCAATCAGCCCCAGCATTTT. Translation gives CASSLRPGHSNQPQHF.

The gene calls are TRBV6-2 or TRBV6-3 and TRBJ1-4, with 9 positions matching TRBD1. The CDR3 has 16 amino acids. Per germline, CDR1 MNHEY and CDR2 SVGEGT. The V gene end was trimmed by 8 bases and the J gene end by 3 bases; junction bases not matched to a gene: 10. CDR3 amino acids: CASSAGQGASNEKLFF. CDR3 nucleotide sequence: TGTGCCAGCTCGGCGGGACAGGGTGCGTCTAATGAAAAACTGTTTTTT.

This clonotype was counted at least ten times. This chain links TRBV30 with TRBJ1-2; TRBD1 aligns across 8 bases. V lost 2 bases, J lost 3 bases, and 5 bases stayed unmatched. This CDR3 region has 14 residues. The germline V gene has CDR1 GTSNPN and CDR2 SVGIG (reference sequence). The CDR3 loop reads CAWSTDRGYYGYTF. In DNA, the CDR3 is TGTGCCTGGAGTACCGACAGGGGATACTATGGCTACACCTTC. Combining the CDR3 with reference TRBV30 and TRBJ1-2 gives the whole variable domain SQTIHQWPATLVQPVGSPLSLECTVEGTSNPNLYWYRQAAGRGLQLLFYSVGIGQISSEVPQNLSASRPQDRQFILSSKKLLLSDSGFYLCAWSTDRGYYGYTFGSGTRLTVV.

In this sample, this clonotype turned up many times. The genes are TRBV28 and TRBJ2-5, with a weak D call TRBD2 (6 bases). CDR3 length equals 14 residues. V dropped 8 bases and J dropped 5 bases, with 18 bases sitting between them. Germline V CDR1 and CDR2: MDHEN, SYDVKM. The CDR3 coding sequence is TGTGCCAGCTTTCGGCGGGGCGGTCAGGAGACCCAGTACTTC. It yields the protein CASFRRGGQETQYF.

This clonotype was seen many times. V gene TRBV6-1 combines with J gene TRBJ1-1, with D uncertain. From germline, CDR1 is MNHNS and CDR2 SASEGT. CDR3 length equals 15 residues. Between the trimmed V and J ends, which lost 2 bases and 5 bases, there was a span of 15 bases. CDR3 bases: TGTGCCAGCAGTGAATCCAAACGGTTAGGGACTGAAGCTTTCTTT. Translation gives CASSESKRLGTEAFF.

This clonotype was picked up many times. The rearrangement joins TRBV25-1 to TRBJ2-7; the D call may be TRBD1 or TRBD2 (5 bases each). Deletions cut 3 bases from V and 9 bases from J, with 21 bases between. The CDR3 totals 15 residues. Germline lookup yields CDR1 MGHDK and CDR2 SYGVNS. The CDR3 loop is CASSDPTDYLRAQYF. CDR3 bases: TGTGCCAGCAGTGATCCGACAGACTACCTACGAGCGCAGTACTTC.

This clonotype was recorded many times. The chain couples TRBV11-2 to TRBJ1-1, with D perhaps matching TRBD1 (5 bases). Germline CDR1 reads SGHAT; CDR2 reads FQNNGV. The CDR3 spans 14 residues. The germline V and J ends were trimmed by 6 bases and 4 bases, with 15 bases remaining between them. Here the CDR3 DNA reads TGTGCCAGCAGGGGACCCGCGGCTGGCACTGAAGCTTTCTTT. Translating it yields CASRGPAAGTEAFF.

The V gene is TRBV2, the J gene TRBJ2-7; no definite D call. The CDR3 length is 12 residues. In germline, CDR1 is SNHLY, CDR2 FYNNEI. The V gene lost 8 bases and the J gene lost 2 bases, with 10 bases spanning the gap. For the CDR3, the DNA is TGTGCCAGCGAAGACGGTACCTACGAGCAGTACTTC. It is translated as CASEDGTYEQYF.

At least ten counts were recorded for this clonotype. The rearrangement links TRBV12-3 or TRBV12-4 to TRBJ1-2; 10 bases are shared with TRBD1. V lost 5 bases, J lost 3 bases, and 3 bases stayed unmatched. The CDR3 length is 14 residues. As DNA, the CDR3 is TGTGCCAGCAGTCCAGGACAGGGGGACTATGGCTACACCTTC. This gives the protein CASSPGQGDYGYTF.

At least ten counts were recorded for this clonotype. The chain carries TRBV29-1 and TRBJ1-2; no reliable D call. Germline values: CDR1 SQVTM, CDR2 ANQGSEA. Trimming took off 7 bases at V and 4 bases at J, with 16 bases between the two ends. The CDR3 has 13 amino acids. The DNA for the CDR3 is TGCAGCGGCCTGTGGGCCGTTCCCTATGGCTACACCTTC. It specifies CSGLWAVPYGYTF.

This clonotype has ten or more counts. This sequence joins TRBV11-2 and TRBJ1-4; TRBD1 aligns across 7 bases. The V and J ends lost 7 bases and 7 bases, in that order; junction bases with no gene match: 12. CDR3 length equals 15 residues. Germline loops: CDR1 SGHAT, CDR2 FQNNGV. The CDR3 here is CASTKGAGESEKLFF. CDR3 coding DNA: TGTGCCAGCACCAAGGGGGCAGGGGAGAGTGAAAAACTGTTTTTT. Combining the CDR3 with reference TRBV11-2 and TRBJ1-4 gives the whole variable domain EAGVAQSPRYKIIEKRQSVAFWCNPISGHATLYWYQQILGQGPKLLIQFQNNGVVDDSQLPKDRFSAERLKGVDSTLKIQPAKLEDSAVYLCASTKGAGESEKLFFGSGTQLSVL.

The table lists this clonotype with many counts. The V call is TRBV24-1, the J call TRBJ2-5; 10 bases match TRBD1. J was trimmed by 2 bases and V by 9 bases; bases with no gene match: 2. Germline CDR1 and CDR2: KGHDR and SFDVKD. This CDR3 spans 13 amino acids. CDR3 nucleotide sequence: TGTGCCACCCGGGGACAGGGGCAAGAGACCCAGTACTTC. Its translation is CATRGQGQETQYF.

This clonotype was seen repeatedly, ten times or more. This CDR3 is CASKSGANVLTF. CDR3 coding DNA: TGTGCCAGCAAGTCGGGGGCCAACGTCCTGACTTTC. This rearrangement joins TRBV28 to TRBJ2-6; D unclear. The CDR3 loop spans 12 amino acids. Germline V CDR1 and CDR2: MDHEN, SYDVKM. V shed 7 bases and J shed 4 bases, with 5 bases lying between them.

This clonotype was recorded many times. The V gene is TRBV12-3 or TRBV12-4, the J gene TRBJ2-5; TRBD1 aligns across 7 bases. The V and J ends lost 4 bases and 5 bases, in that order; junction bases with no gene match: 7. This CDR3 is 14 amino acids long. The CDR3 DNA sequence: TGTGCCAGCAGTTCCGGGACAGCAGGGGAGACCCAGTACTTC. The encoded protein is CASSSGTAGETQYF.

In its sample, this clonotype was seen many times. The CDR3 DNA reads TGCAGTGCTAGAGTTGAGAACCAAGAGACCCAGTACTTC. It specifies CSARVENQETQYF. This chain uses TRBV20-1 with TRBJ2-5, with D unclear. CDR3 length equals 13 residues. Trimming took 1 base from V and 0 from J, leaving 6 bases between them. In germline, CDR1 is DFQATT, CDR2 SNEGSKA (reference sequence).